This T cell receptor (beta chain) was captured in a study of shared clonotypes between healthy human individuals. General study points: Despite large depth, sorted-subset datasets appeared incompletely sequenced.

The method was immunoSEQ multiplex PCR; TCRdb's version includes in-frame clones alone and lacks a portion of them. This sample has 2 million to 2.5 million clones; 93% occur once, and the top ten carry around 0.37%. For this clone: Its target is not known.

Each donor was a Caucasian adult residing in Nashville, Tennessee. The receptor comes from a man younger than 35 in good health. Some clones in this sample may be carry-over from other donors' samples. The sequenced sample consisted of naive CD4+ T cells from PBMCs. Subset defined: CD45RA+ positively selected.

The CDR3 is CASSLVLAGVVTRETQYF. Here the CDR3 DNA reads TGCGCCAGCAGCTTGGTCCTAGCGGGAGTGGTAACCCGAGAGACCCAGTACTTC. The chain couples TRBV5-1 to TRBJ2-5; TRBD2 aligns across 10 bases. Trimming cost V 0 bases and J 4 bases; bases outside gene matches: 12. This CDR3 contains 18 residues. The germline CDR1 and CDR2 sequences are SGHRS and YFSETQ.